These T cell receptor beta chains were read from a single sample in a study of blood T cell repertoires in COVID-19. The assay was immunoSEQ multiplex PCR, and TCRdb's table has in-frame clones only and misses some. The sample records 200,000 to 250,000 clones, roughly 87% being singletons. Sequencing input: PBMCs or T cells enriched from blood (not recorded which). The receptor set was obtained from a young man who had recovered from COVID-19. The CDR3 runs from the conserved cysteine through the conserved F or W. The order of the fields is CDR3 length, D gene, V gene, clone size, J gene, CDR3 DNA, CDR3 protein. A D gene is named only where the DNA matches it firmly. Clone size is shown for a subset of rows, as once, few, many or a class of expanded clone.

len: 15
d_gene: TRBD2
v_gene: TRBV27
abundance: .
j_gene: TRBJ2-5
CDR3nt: TGTGCCAGCAGCCCGGGGGGGCGGGACACCGAGACCCAGTACTTC
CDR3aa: CASSPGGRDTETQYF

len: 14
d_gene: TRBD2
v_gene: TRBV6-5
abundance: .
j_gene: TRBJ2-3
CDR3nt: TGTGCCAGCTTGTCTAGCGGGGGTACAGATACGCAGTATTTT
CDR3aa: CASLSSGGTDTQYF

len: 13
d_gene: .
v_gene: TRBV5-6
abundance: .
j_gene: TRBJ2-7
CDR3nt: TGTGCCAGCAGCTTCGGTACAGACTACGAGCAGTACTTC
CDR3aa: CASSFGTDYEQYF

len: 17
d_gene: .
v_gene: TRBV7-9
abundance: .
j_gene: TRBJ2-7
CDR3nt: TGTGCCAGCAGCGGGCGGACTTTGTGGGGGGGCCTTCACGAGCAGTACTTC
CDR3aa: CASSGRTLWGGLHEQYF

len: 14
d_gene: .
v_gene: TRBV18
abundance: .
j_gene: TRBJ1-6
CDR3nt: TGTGCCAGCTCACCACGCGACAGAAATTCACCCCTCCACTTT
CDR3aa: CASSPRDRNSPLHF

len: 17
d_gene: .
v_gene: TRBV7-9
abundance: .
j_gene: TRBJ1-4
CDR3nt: TGTGCCAGCAGCTTAGGGTCGACTGCTGCAACTAATGAAAAACTGTTTTTT
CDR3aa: CASSLGSTAATNEKLFF

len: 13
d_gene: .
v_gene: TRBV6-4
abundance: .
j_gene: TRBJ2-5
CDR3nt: TGTGCCAGCAGTGAAGTCGCAGGGGAGACCCAGTACTTC
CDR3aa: CASSEVAGETQYF

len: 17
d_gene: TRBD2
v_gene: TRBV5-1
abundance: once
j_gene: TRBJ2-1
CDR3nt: TGCGCCAGCAGCATTCCGGGACTAGCGGGGGCAGGGAATGAGCAGTTCTTC
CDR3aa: CASSIPGLAGAGNEQFF

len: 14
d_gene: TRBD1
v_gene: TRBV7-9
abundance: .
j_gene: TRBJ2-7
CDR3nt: TGTGCCAGCAGCAGGACAGGGGGTCCCTACGAGCAGTACTTC
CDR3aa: CASSRTGGPYEQYF

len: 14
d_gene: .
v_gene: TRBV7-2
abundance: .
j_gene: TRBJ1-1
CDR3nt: TGTGCCAGCAGCTTAGAGAGGGTGAACACTGAAGCTTTCTTT
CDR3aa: CASSLERVNTEAFF

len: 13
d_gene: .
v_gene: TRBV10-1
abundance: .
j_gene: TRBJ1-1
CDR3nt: TGCGCCAGCAGTTCTCGGCCGGGCACTGAAGCTTTCTTT
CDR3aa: CASSSRPGTEAFF

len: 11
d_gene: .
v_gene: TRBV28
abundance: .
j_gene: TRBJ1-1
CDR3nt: TGTGCCAGTCATTTTCGGGGTGAAGCTTTCTTT
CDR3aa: CASHFRGEAFF

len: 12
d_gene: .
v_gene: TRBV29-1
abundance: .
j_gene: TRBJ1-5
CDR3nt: TGCAGCGTTTTGGAGGGCAATCAGCCCCAGCATTTT
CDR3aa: CSVLEGNQPQHF

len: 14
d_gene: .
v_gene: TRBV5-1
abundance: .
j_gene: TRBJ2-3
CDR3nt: TGCGCCAGTAGCGACGGACTAATCCCGGATACGCAGTATTTT
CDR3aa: CASSDGLIPDTQYF

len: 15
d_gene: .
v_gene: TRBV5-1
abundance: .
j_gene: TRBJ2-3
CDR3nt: TGCGCCAGCAGCTTGGGACTAGGGAAAACAGATACGCAGTATTTT
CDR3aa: CASSLGLGKTDTQYF

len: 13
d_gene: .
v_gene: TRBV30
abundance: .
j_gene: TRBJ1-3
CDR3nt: TGTGCCTGGTCAGCGCTGGCTCGAAACACCATATATTTT
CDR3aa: CAWSALARNTIYF